Following are 23 T cell receptor beta chains from one sample sequenced in a study of technical replicates of blood from a handful of donors. This table comes from immunoSEQ multiplex PCR, and its TCRdb copy is limited to in-frame clones, with some not included. The sample lists around 90,000 clones, about 93% occurring once. The material sequenced was T cells isolated from PBMCs. These receptors came from a human donor in good health.

The chain employs TRBV6-5 and TRBJ1-1, with D possibly TRBD1 on 5 matching bases. The CDR3 length is 12 residues. With 6 bases removed from V and 5 bases from J, the gap between germline ends came to 10 bases. Germline V CDR1 and CDR2: MNHEY, SVGAGI. CDR3 protein: CASSWGDTEAFF. The CDR3 DNA is TGTGCCAGCAGCTGGGGGGATACTGAAGCTTTCTTT.

The chain links TRBV5-1 to TRBJ2-7; 10 nucleotides match TRBD2. The CDR3 sequence is 15 residues long. Germline V CDR1 and CDR2: SGHRS, YFSETQ. J was trimmed by 5 bases and V by 1 base; bases with no gene match: 6. CDR3 sequence reads: CASSLSLAGVDEQYF. In nucleotides, the CDR3 is TGCGCCAGCAGCTTGAGCCTAGCGGGAGTAGACGAGCAGTACTTC.

The chain joins TRBV28 to TRBJ2-5; 11 bases agree with TRBD1. Germline V lookup: CDR1 MDHEN, CDR2 SYDVKM. This CDR3 has 16 amino acids. J was trimmed by 0 bases and V by 5 bases; bases with no gene match: 5. Here the CDR3 reads CASSAWTGGHQETQYF. The CDR3 region has the DNA TGTGCCAGCAGTGCCTGGACAGGGGGCCACCAAGAGACCCAGTACTTC.

This chain links TRBV6-5 with TRBJ2-1; a possible D gene is TRBD1 (6 bases). V was shortened by 3 bases and J by 5 bases, with 11 bases between the two germline ends. CDR3 size: 14 residues. CDR1 and CDR2 from the germline V gene are MNHEY and SVGAGI. The CDR3 loop reads CASSYQGIHNEQFF. In DNA, the CDR3 is TGTGCCAGCAGTTATCAGGGGATACACAATGAGCAGTTCTTC.

The V gene is TRBV6-1, the J gene TRBJ2-7; maybe TRBD1 (5 bases). The CDR3 totals 14 residues. V lost 6 bases and J lost 2, with 14 bases in between. From germline, CDR1 is MNHNS and CDR2 SASEGT. This CDR3 is CASRGKTVAYEQYF. The CDR3 bases are TGTGCCAGCAGAGGCAAGACAGTTGCCTACGAGCAGTACTTC.

The chain employs TRBV7-8 and TRBJ1-2, with 11 bases identical to TRBD1. The CDR3 is 15 residues long. Germline V gene sequence: CDR1 SGHVS, CDR2 FQNEAQ. Germline trimming cut 3 bases from V and 3 bases from J; bases unmatched to any gene: 3. The CDR3 DNA reads as TGTGCCAGCAGCTTTCGGGACAGGGGGGACTATGGCTACACCTTC. Its translation is CASSFRDRGDYGYTF. The full variable domain, rest sourced from reference TRBV7-8 and TRBJ1-2, is GAGVSQSPRYKVAKRGQDVALRCDPISGHVSLFWYQQALGQGPEFLTYFQNEAQLDKSGLPSDRFFAERPEGSVSTLKIQRTQQEDSAVYLCASSFRDRGDYGYTFGSGTRLTVV.

The rearrangement links TRBV27 to TRBJ2-3; a weak D match, TRBD1 (5 bases). The germline V gene encodes CDR1 MNHEY and CDR2 SMNVEV (reference sequence). V was cut by 7 bases and J by 0 bases, with 11 bases left in between. The CDR3 has 14 amino acids. CDR3 in amino acids: CASTGRASTDTQYF. CDR3 in DNA: TGTGCCAGCACGGGCAGGGCCAGCACAGATACGCAGTATTTT.

The V gene is TRBV4-2, the J gene TRBJ2-7; D is unresolved. The CDR3 has 14 amino acids. V was pared by 0 bases and J by 3 bases, with 9 bases between. The germline CDR1 and CDR2 sequences are LGHNA and YNFKEQ. The CDR3 region has the DNA TGTGCCAGCAGCCAAGAACGTGAGATCTACGAGCAGTACTTC. Translation: CASSQEREIYEQYF.

J is TRBJ2-2 and V is TRBV29-1; the D gene is possibly TRBD1 (6 bases). The germline gives CDR1 SQVTM, CDR2 ANQGSEA. This CDR3 contains 14 residues. The V and J ends lost 4 bases and 4 bases respectively, with 13 bases between them. The CDR3 DNA sequence: TGCAGCGTTGTGACAGGAAAACCCACCGGGGAGCTGTTTTTT. Translated: CSVVTGKPTGELFF.

The CDR3 DNA reads TGTGCCAGCAGTTTTATCGGCACCGAGGATCAGCCCCAGCATTTT. Translating gives CASSFIGTEDQPQHF. The chain links TRBV28 to TRBJ1-5; D is ambiguous. Per germline, CDR1 MDHEN and CDR2 SYDVKM. The V gene lost 3 bases and the J gene lost 5 bases, with 14 bases spanning the gap. This CDR3 is 15 amino acids long.

This clone occurred once. This chain links TRBV21-1 with TRBJ2-3; whether TRBD1, the table's D call, matches the DNA was not checked. TRBV21-1 is reported as a pseudogene. This CDR3 has 17 residues. The DNA for the CDR3 is TGTGCCAGCAGCAAAGCGGGTCAGGGGGAGGTCACAGATACGCAGTATTTT. Its translation: CASSKAGQGEVTDTQYF.

The chain uses TRBV19 and TRBJ2-4; 7 nucleotides align to TRBD1. Trimming removed 5 bases from V and 6 bases from J; junction bases left unmatched: 10. CDR1 and CDR2 from the germline V gene are LNHDA and SQIVND (reference sequence). CDR3 length: 15 residues. This chain's CDR3 is CASSPQTGDRNIQYF. CDR3 nucleotide sequence: TGTGCCAGTAGTCCACAAACAGGGGATAGAAACATTCAGTACTTC.

J is TRBJ1-2 and V is TRBV28, with a possible D match to TRBD1 (5 bases). CDR1 is MDHEN and CDR2 is SYDVKM in the germline V gene. Trimming left V 6 bases short and J 8 bases short, with 13 bases between. The CDR3 covers 12 residues. The DNA for the CDR3 is TGTGCCAGCAGAACCAGGGTCAGCGGCTACACCTTC. Encoded protein: CASRTRVSGYTF.

This clone was recorded only once. The chain recombines TRBV7-8 with TRBJ2-5; perhaps TRBD2 as D (5 bases). Germline V gene data show CDR1 as SGHVS and CDR2 as FQNEAQ. V was pared by 0 bases and J by 3 bases, with 8 bases between. This CDR3 contains 14 residues. In nucleotides, the CDR3 is TGTGCCAGCAGCTTAGCGAGGGTAGAAGAGACCCAGTACTTC. This sequence encodes CASSLARVEETQYF.

The genes are TRBV10-3 and TRBJ2-1; TRBD2 agrees at 7 bases. Germline V lookup: CDR1 ENHRY, CDR2 SYGVKD. The length of the CDR3 is 16 residues. J gave up 2 bases and V 0 bases, and 4 bases lay outside the gene matches. CDR3 sequence: CAISESGGSTYNEQFF. The CDR3 nucleotides are TGTGCCATCAGTGAGTCTGGCGGGAGCACCTACAATGAGCAGTTCTTC.

V usage is TRBV7-2 and J usage is TRBJ1-1; D might be TRBD1 (5 bases). The CDR3 runs 13 residues. The V end lost 4 bases, the J end lost 5 bases, and 11 bases lay between the germline ends. Germline V CDR1 and CDR2: SGHTA, FQGNSA. CDR3: CASSSRGRTEAFF. CDR3 nucleotides: TGTGCCAGCAGCTCCCGGGGGAGGACTGAAGCTTTCTTT.

The chain couples TRBV6-1 to TRBJ1-4; D gene ambiguous. Germline lookup yields CDR1 MNHNS and CDR2 SASEGT. The CDR3 has 15 residues. V lost 5 bases to trimming and J lost 0 bases, with 10 bases between them. The CDR3 DNA follows: TGTGCCAGCAGTCCCCAATTTGCAACTAATGAAAAACTGTTTTTT. Protein product: CASSPQFATNEKLFF.

J is TRBJ1-3 and V is TRBV25-1; D ambiguous. Trimming shortened V by 3 bases and J by 3 bases, and 12 bases separated the two germline ends. The CDR3 runs 15 residues. The germline V gene encodes CDR1 MGHDK and CDR2 SYGVNS. In DNA, the CDR3 is TGTGCCAGCAGTGATGTACAGTCGATTGGAAACACCATATATTTT. It specifies CASSDVQSIGNTIYF. The complete variable domain, with remaining parts taken from reference TRBV25-1 and TRBJ1-3, reads EADIYQTPRYLVIGTGKKITLECSQTMGHDKMYWYQQDPGMELHLIHYSYGVNSTEKGDLSSESTVSRIRTEHFPLTLESARPSHTSQYLCASSDVQSIGNTIYFGEGSWLTVV.

The gene calls are TRBV19 and TRBJ1-2, with D maybe TRBD1 (5 bases). The CDR3 is 13 amino acids. Trimming left V 3 bases short and J 9 bases short, with 14 bases between. Germline V gene data show CDR1 as LNHDA and CDR2 as SQIVND (reference sequence). CDR3 coding DNA: TGTGCCAGTAGTATTCAACAGGCATCTAGCTACACCTTC. Translating gives CASSIQQASSYTF.

J is TRBJ1-2 and V is TRBV4-3, with D unclear. Deletions cut 2 bases from V and 0 bases from J, with 13 bases between. This CDR3 has 16 amino acids. Germline V CDR1 and CDR2: LGHNA, YSLEER. CDR3 DNA sequence: TGCGCCAGCAGCCAATTCTTCCGGGATACTAACTATGGCTACACCTTC. Its translation is CASSQFFRDTNYGYTF.

V usage is TRBV4-3 and J usage is TRBJ1-1; no definite D call. The CDR3 contains 15 residues. Germline V lookup: CDR1 LGHNA, CDR2 YSLEER. Trimming pared 4 bases from V and 1 base from J, leaving 13 bases between. The CDR3 loop reads CASSRLKAGNTEAFF. The CDR3 nucleotides read TGCGCCAGCAGCCGCCTAAAGGCGGGGAACACTGAAGCTTTCTTT.

The gene calls are TRBV10-2 and TRBJ2-7, with D perhaps TRBD2 (6 bases). This CDR3 is built from 17 residues. Germline V lookup: CDR1 WSHSY, CDR2 SAAADI. The V and J ends lost 3 bases and 2 bases respectively, with 20 bases between them. Here the CDR3 DNA reads TGCGCCAGCAGTGATTCCAAAAAGCACGGCGGGGCCTACGAGCAGTACTTC. Translation: CASSDSKKHGGAYEQYF.

The V call is TRBV5-1, the J call TRBJ2-7, with 9 positions matching TRBD2. Losses at the gene ends were 7 bases for V and 5 bases for J; bases not matched to a gene: 10. The CDR3 covers 14 residues. Germline V CDR1 and CDR2: SGHRS, YFSETQ. The CDR3 reads CASFLAGNSDEQYF. In DNA form, the CDR3 reads TGCGCCAGCTTTCTAGCGGGAAATAGTGACGAGCAGTACTTC.